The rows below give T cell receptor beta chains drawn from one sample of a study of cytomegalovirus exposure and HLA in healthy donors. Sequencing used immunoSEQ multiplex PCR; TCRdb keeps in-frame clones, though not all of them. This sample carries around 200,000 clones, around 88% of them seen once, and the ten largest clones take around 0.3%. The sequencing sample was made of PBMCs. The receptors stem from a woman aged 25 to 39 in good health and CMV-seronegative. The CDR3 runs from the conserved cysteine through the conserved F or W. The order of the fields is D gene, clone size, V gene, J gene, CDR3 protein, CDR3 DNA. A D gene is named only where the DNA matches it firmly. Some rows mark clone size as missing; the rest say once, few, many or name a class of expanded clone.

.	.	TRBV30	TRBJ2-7	CAWSVQGEEQYF	TGTGCCTGGAGTGTACAGGGTGAAGAGCAGTACTTC
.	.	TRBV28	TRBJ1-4	CASSLRDRYEKLFF	TGTGCCAGCAGTTTACGAGACAGATATGAAAAACTGTTTTTT
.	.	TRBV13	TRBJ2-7	CASSLVQGYEQYF	TGTGCCAGCAGCTTAGTTCAGGGTTACGAGCAGTACTTC
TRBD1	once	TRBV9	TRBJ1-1	CASSARFGRQGRAEAFF	TGTGCCAGCAGCGCCCGCTTCGGCCGACAGGGCCGAGCTGAAGCTTTCTTT
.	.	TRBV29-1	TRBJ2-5	CSVLTALSVETQYF	TGCAGCGTTCTGACAGCCCTAAGTGTGGAGACCCAGTACTTC
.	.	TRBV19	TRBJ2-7	CASSEGGSYEQYF	TGTGCCAGTAGTGAGGGAGGCTCCTACGAGCAGTACTTC
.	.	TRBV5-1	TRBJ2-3	CASSLALQLDTQYF	TGCGCCAGCAGCTTGGCCCTGCAACTCGATACGCAGTATTTT
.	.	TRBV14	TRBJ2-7	CASSQEAISYEQYF	TGTGCCAGCAGCCAAGAAGCCATTTCCTACGAGCAGTACTTC
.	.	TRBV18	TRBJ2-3	CASYKERRTDTQYF	TGTGCCAGCTATAAGGAAAGGAGGACAGATACGCAGTATTTT
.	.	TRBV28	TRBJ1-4	CASSLSIGRVEKLFF	TGTGCCAGCAGTTTATCTATCGGAAGAGTGGAGAAACTGTTTTTT
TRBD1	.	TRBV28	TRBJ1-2	CASSPTGRPLYGYTF	TGTGCCAGCAGTCCGACAGGGAGACCTCTCTATGGCTACACCTTC
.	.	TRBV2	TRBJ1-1	CASRLMSVEAFF	TGTGCCAGCAGGCTGATGTCGGTTGAAGCTTTCTTT
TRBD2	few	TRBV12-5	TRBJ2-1	CASGPGTRVVDEQFF	TGTGCTAGTGGCCCCGGGACTAGGGTCGTGGATGAGCAGTTCTTC
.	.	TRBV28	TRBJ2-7	CASSLIGVSYEQYF	TGTGCCAGCAGTTTAATAGGGGTCTCCTACGAGCAGTACTTC
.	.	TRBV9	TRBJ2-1	CASSVDSSSNEQFF	TGTGCCAGCAGCGTAGATTCCTCCTCCAATGAGCAGTTCTTC
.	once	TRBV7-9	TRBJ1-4	CSSSLAASGYGKLFF	TGTTCCAGCAGCTTAGCCGCCTCCGGGTACGGAAAACTGTTTTTT
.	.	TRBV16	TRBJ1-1	CASSQSFGRGNTEAFF	TGTGCCAGCAGCCAATCTTTCGGACGGGGTAACACTGAAGCTTTCTTT
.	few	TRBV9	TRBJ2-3	CASSTLGTDTQYF	TGTGCCAGCAGCACACTAGGAACAGATACGCAGTATTTT
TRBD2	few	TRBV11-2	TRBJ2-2	CASSFSREGSTGELFF	TGTGCCAGCAGCTTCTCCAGGGAGGGGAGCACCGGGGAGCTGTTTTTT